A selection of T cell receptor beta chains follows, all from one sample in a study of cytomegalovirus exposure and HLA in healthy donors. Sequencing used immunoSEQ multiplex PCR; TCRdb keeps in-frame clones, though not all of them. This sample has about 130,000 clones; over 75% occur once, and the top ten carry roughly 5.7%. Sequencing input: PBMCs. The receptors stem from a man in his thirties or forties in good health and CMV-seronegative. Both conserved end residues are part of each CDR3. Each record gives: J gene, V gene, D gene, clone size, CDR3 protein, CDR3 DNA. The D gene is left open where the match is weak. Size tells how often a clone was seen (once, few, many) or the class of an expanded clone, and some rows leave it out.

J gene: TRBJ2-7; V gene: TRBV19; D gene: NA; clone size: few; CDR3 protein: CASSFGQKYEQYF; CDR3 DNA: TGTGCCAGTAGTTTCGGACAGAAATACGAGCAGTACTTC
J gene: TRBJ1-2; V gene: TRBV14; D gene: TRBD1; clone size: NA; CDR3 protein: CASSQGTGSNYGYTF; CDR3 DNA: TGTGCCAGCAGCCAGGGGACAGGGTCTAACTATGGCTACACCTTC
J gene: TRBJ2-5; V gene: TRBV6-5; D gene: TRBD2; clone size: once; CDR3 protein: CASTGPGTNQETQYF; CDR3 DNA: TGTGCCAGCACGGGGCCCGGGACTAACCAAGAGACCCAGTACTTC
J gene: TRBJ1-1; V gene: TRBV6-1; D gene: TRBD1; clone size: NA; CDR3 protein: CASRFGQGEAFF; CDR3 DNA: TGTGCCAGCAGGTTCGGACAGGGTGAAGCTTTCTTT
J gene: TRBJ1-1; V gene: TRBV13; D gene: NA; clone size: few; CDR3 protein: CASSLVGALSEAFF; CDR3 DNA: TGTGCCAGCAGCTTAGTAGGGGCTCTTTCTGAAGCTTTCTTT
J gene: TRBJ1-4; V gene: TRBV5-4; D gene: TRBD1; clone size: NA; CDR3 protein: CASSPRDSNEKLFF; CDR3 DNA: TGTGCCAGCAGTCCCCGGGACAGTAATGAAAAACTGTTTTTT
J gene: TRBJ2-2; V gene: TRBV6-1; D gene: TRBD2; clone size: NA; CDR3 protein: CASSELGTTPTGELFF; CDR3 DNA: TGTGCCAGCAGTGAACTCGGGACTACCCCCACCGGGGAGCTGTTTTTT
J gene: TRBJ2-1; V gene: TRBV7-8; D gene: TRBD2; clone size: NA; CDR3 protein: CASSPLGTSGFSDEQFF; CDR3 DNA: TGTGCCAGCAGCCCCCTAGGGACTAGCGGGTTTAGCGATGAGCAGTTCTTC
J gene: TRBJ2-7; V gene: TRBV7-9; D gene: TRBD1; clone size: many; CDR3 protein: CASSPLGTGLYEQYF; CDR3 DNA: TGTGCCAGCAGCCCCCTCGGGACAGGGCTGTACGAGCAGTACTTC
J gene: TRBJ2-2; V gene: TRBV7-6; D gene: NA; clone size: NA; CDR3 protein: CASSLLLEANTGELFF; CDR3 DNA: TGTGCCAGCAGCTTACTTCTAGAAGCGAACACCGGGGAGCTGTTTTTT
J gene: TRBJ1-5; V gene: TRBV19; D gene: NA; clone size: NA; CDR3 protein: CASSLMPEAGRDQPQHF; CDR3 DNA: TGTGCCAGTAGTCTAATGCCCGAGGCAGGGCGCGATCAGCCCCAGCATTTT
J gene: TRBJ1-5; V gene: TRBV5-1; D gene: TRBD1; clone size: NA; CDR3 protein: CASSLDPPTGEYQPQHF; CDR3 DNA: TGCGCCAGCAGCTTAGACCCCCCAACAGGGGAGTATCAGCCCCAGCATTTT
J gene: TRBJ2-1; V gene: TRBV14; D gene: NA; clone size: NA; CDR3 protein: CASSRGVGFDNEQFF; CDR3 DNA: TGTGCCAGCAGCCGGGGCGTCGGATTTGACAATGAGCAGTTCTTC
J gene: TRBJ2-2; V gene: TRBV7-9; D gene: NA; clone size: NA; CDR3 protein: CASSNRGGNTGELFF; CDR3 DNA: TGTGCCAGCAGTAACAGGGGAGGGAACACCGGGGAGCTGTTTTTT
J gene: TRBJ2-1; V gene: TRBV5-4; D gene: NA; clone size: NA; CDR3 protein: CASSSPGLVGYNEQFF; CDR3 DNA: TGTGCCAGCAGTTCTCCCGGACTCGTGGGGTACAATGAGCAGTTCTTC
J gene: TRBJ1-1; V gene: TRBV9; D gene: NA; clone size: few; CDR3 protein: CGPMMTYMNTEAFF; CDR3 DNA: TGTGGACCGATGATGACATACATGAACACTGAAGCTTTCTTT
J gene: TRBJ2-3; V gene: TRBV5-1; D gene: NA; clone size: NA; CDR3 protein: CASSWTESNTDTQYF; CDR3 DNA: TGCGCCAGCAGCTGGACAGAGTCTAACACAGATACGCAGTATTTT
J gene: TRBJ2-7; V gene: TRBV27; D gene: NA; clone size: few; CDR3 protein: CASSATGSEQYF; CDR3 DNA: TGTGCCAGCAGTGCCACAGGTTCCGAGCAGTACTTC
J gene: TRBJ1-3; V gene: TRBV7-9; D gene: TRBD1; clone size: NA; CDR3 protein: CASSSAGTGDRNTIYF; CDR3 DNA: TGTGCCAGCAGCTCAGCCGGGACAGGGGATCGAAACACCATATATTTT
J gene: TRBJ1-2; V gene: TRBV13; D gene: TRBD1; clone size: once; CDR3 protein: CASSYPGGNGYTF; CDR3 DNA: TGTGCCAGCAGCTACCCAGGGGGCAATGGCTACACCTTC
J gene: TRBJ2-7; V gene: TRBV6-7; D gene: NA; clone size: NA; CDR3 protein: CASSYSKRQSYEQYF; CDR3 DNA: TGTGCCAGCAGTTACTCGAAAAGACAGTCCTACGAGCAGTACTTC
J gene: TRBJ2-7; V gene: TRBV30; D gene: NA; clone size: NA; CDR3 protein: CAWSVVLGADEQYF; CDR3 DNA: TGTGCCTGGAGTGTAGTTCTTGGTGCGGACGAGCAGTACTTC
J gene: TRBJ2-2; V gene: TRBV5-7; D gene: TRBD1; clone size: once; CDR3 protein: CASSLGRQGADTGELFF; CDR3 DNA: TGTGCCAGCAGCTTGGGGCGACAGGGGGCGGACACCGGGGAGCTGTTTTTT
J gene: TRBJ2-7; V gene: TRBV6-5; D gene: TRBD1; clone size: NA; CDR3 protein: CASSYGDSEGEQYF; CDR3 DNA: TGTGCCAGCAGTTACGGGGACAGCGAAGGCGAGCAGTACTTC
J gene: TRBJ2-7; V gene: TRBV5-4; D gene: NA; clone size: NA; CDR3 protein: CASSAGGLAYEQYF; CDR3 DNA: TGTGCCAGCAGCGCCGGCGGGCTAGCCTACGAGCAGTACTTC
J gene: TRBJ2-5; V gene: TRBV5-6; D gene: TRBD1; clone size: NA; CDR3 protein: CASSLGQGIYQETQYF; CDR3 DNA: TGTGCCAGCAGCTTAGGACAGGGGATCTATCAAGAGACCCAGTACTTC
J gene: TRBJ2-3; V gene: TRBV18; D gene: TRBD2; clone size: NA; CDR3 protein: CASSPLRGAPDTQYF; CDR3 DNA: TGTGCCAGCTCACCATTGCGGGGGGCACCAGATACGCAGTATTTT
J gene: TRBJ2-7; V gene: TRBV13; D gene: NA; clone size: NA; CDR3 protein: CASSSYRQVNTYEQYF; CDR3 DNA: TGTGCCAGCAGCTCTTATCGACAGGTAAACACCTACGAGCAGTACTTC
J gene: TRBJ2-7; V gene: TRBV4-3; D gene: TRBD1; clone size: NA; CDR3 protein: CASSVPQGAGSYEQYF; CDR3 DNA: TGCGCCAGCAGCGTACCTCAGGGGGCAGGCTCCTACGAGCAGTACTTC
J gene: TRBJ2-7; V gene: TRBV5-1; D gene: TRBD1; clone size: NA; CDR3 protein: CASSPDRGPYEQYF; CDR3 DNA: TGCGCCAGCAGTCCTGACAGGGGGCCCTACGAGCAGTACTTC
J gene: TRBJ1-2; V gene: TRBV19; D gene: NA; clone size: NA; CDR3 protein: CATQDRAPYGYTF; CDR3 DNA: TGTGCCACCCAGGACAGAGCCCCTTATGGCTACACCTTC
J gene: TRBJ1-1; V gene: TRBV7-6; D gene: TRBD1; clone size: NA; CDR3 protein: CASSAGQGALNTEAFF; CDR3 DNA: TGTGCCAGCAGCGCCGGACAGGGGGCGTTGAACACTGAAGCTTTCTTT
J gene: TRBJ2-2; V gene: TRBV15; D gene: TRBD2; clone size: NA; CDR3 protein: CATSRDWASGRYTGELFF; CDR3 DNA: TGTGCCACCAGCAGAGATTGGGCCAGCGGGAGGTACACCGGGGAGCTGTTTTTT
J gene: TRBJ2-7; V gene: TRBV6-1; D gene: TRBD2; clone size: NA; CDR3 protein: CASSGTSGGAVEQYF; CDR3 DNA: TGTGCCAGCAGTGGAACTAGCGGGGGGGCGGTCGAGCAGTACTTC
J gene: TRBJ2-2; V gene: TRBV7-8; D gene: TRBD1; clone size: NA; CDR3 protein: CASSLTGGTGELFF; CDR3 DNA: TGTGCCAGCAGCTTAACAGGGGGCACCGGGGAGCTGTTTTTT
J gene: TRBJ1-2; V gene: TRBV10-3; D gene: TRBD1; clone size: few; CDR3 protein: CAISRDRASGYTF; CDR3 DNA: TGTGCCATCAGTAGGGACAGGGCGTCTGGCTACACCTTC
J gene: TRBJ2-7; V gene: TRBV5-1; D gene: TRBD1; clone size: NA; CDR3 protein: CASSSRDSYLSYEQYF; CDR3 DNA: TGCGCCAGCAGCTCCCGGGACAGCTACCTTTCCTACGAGCAGTACTTC